The 8 T cell receptor beta chains presented below share a single source sample, sequenced in a study of human T cells and chemical hapten exposure (dated by TCRdb to the early 2020s). The meaning of the sample's time point label: patch test 1, 2 weeks after DPC sensitization. The sample's treatment or condition label, decoded: therapeutic diphenylcyclopropenone sensitization with weekly scalp DPC. Library construction relied on RACE. Sequencing used a NextSeq 500. TCRdb cleaned the public reads at Q25 with fastp, built clones with MiXCR and kept in-frame beta chains. Rows are combined by CDR3 protein, so each entry shows the most common genes and DNA. This sample comprises 55,000 to 85,000 distinct CDR3 sequences, over 7.5% of them detected only once. Together, the top ten hold less than 4% of the sample. Source: whole blood, taken in connection with sensitization to the hapten diphenylcyclopropenone (DPC). These receptors all come from a woman in her forties with alopecia areata. Some clones in this sample may be carry-over from other donors' samples.

In this sample, this clonotype turned up many times. The chain joins TRBV3-1 to TRBJ2-7; the D gene is possibly TRBD1 (5 bases). From germline, CDR1 is LGHDT and CDR2 YNNKEL (reference sequence). The V and J ends lost 4 bases and 3 bases respectively, with 16 bases between them. The CDR3 contains 15 residues. As DNA, the CDR3 is TGTGCCAGCAGCCTCCGGCAGGGCCAATTCTACGAGCAGTACTTC. Translation gives CASSLRQGQFYEQYF.

This clonotype was seen at least ten times. The V and J genes are TRBV4-1 and TRBJ1-6; D unresolved. Germline V gene lookup returns CDR1 MGHRA and CDR2 YSYEKL. V was pared by 0 bases and J by 8 bases, with 5 bases between. The CDR3 is 13 residues long. Here the CDR3 reads CASSQDPYSPLHF. The CDR3 DNA reads as TGCGCCAGCAGCCAAGACCCGTATTCACCCCTCCACTTT.

This clonotype was seen at least ten times. This chain links TRBV29-1 with TRBJ1-3; D is unresolved. Trimming removed 4 bases from V and 0 bases from J, with 10 bases in between. The CDR3 contains 14 residues. The germline V gene encodes CDR1 SQVTM and CDR2 ANQGSEA. Written as DNA, the CDR3 is TGCAGCGTTGTAGGTGGCTTCTCTGGAAACACCATATATTTT. Protein: CSVVGGFSGNTIYF. Together with reference TRBV29-1 and TRBJ1-3, the CDR3 gives the full variable domain: SAVISQKPSRDICQRGTSLTIQCQVDSQVTMMFWYRQQPGQSLTLIATANQGSEATYESGFVIDKFPISRPNLTFSTLTVSNMSPEDSSIYLCSVVGGFSGNTIYFGEGSWLTVV.

This clonotype was detected many times. The chain combines TRBV7-2 with TRBJ1-3, with TRBD1 as a possible D gene (6 bases). The CDR3 consists of 15 residues. Germline CDR1 SGHTA, CDR2 FQGNSA. V was trimmed by 1 base and J by 4 bases, leaving 11 bases between them. The CDR3 DNA sequence: TGTGCCAGCAGCTTAGACAGGGCAAGAGGAAACACCATATATTTT. It yields the protein CASSLDRARGNTIYF.

This rearrangement joins TRBV12-3 or TRBV12-4 to TRBJ2-6; unclear D gene. The length of the CDR3 is 14 residues. The V and J ends lost 3 bases and 2 bases respectively, with 5 bases between them. In nucleotides, the CDR3 is TGTGCCAGCAGTTTGGCCCCTGGGGCCAACGTCCTGACTTTC. Encoded protein: CASSLAPGANVLTF.

The V and J genes are TRBV4-1 and TRBJ1-4; D gene unclear. Trimming left V 4 bases short and J 0 bases short, with 9 bases between. The germline V gene encodes CDR1 MGHRA and CDR2 YSYEKL. The CDR3 runs 15 residues. CDR3 nucleotide sequence: TGCGCCAGCAGCCGGACGCCTGCAACTAATGAAAAACTGTTTTTT. This codes for CASSRTPATNEKLFF.

Only a few counts were recorded for this clonotype. V gene TRBV5-1 combines with J gene TRBJ2-3, with 11 positions matching TRBD1. Germline V gene lookup returns CDR1 SGHRS and CDR2 YFSETQ. The CDR3 is made up of 14 amino acids. V lost 6 bases to trimming and J lost 6 bases; unmatched junction nucleotides: 6. CDR3 in amino acids: CASTADRGLDTQYF. In DNA, the CDR3 is TGCGCCAGCACCGCGGACAGGGGGCTTGATACGCAGTATTTT. Full variable domain (remainder filled in from reference TRBV5-1 and TRBJ2-3): KAGVTQTPRYLIKTRGQQVTLSCSPISGHRSVSWYQQTPGQGLQFLFEYFSETQRNKGNFPGRFSGRQFSNSRSEMNVSTLELGDSALYLCASTADRGLDTQYFGPGTRLTVL.

This clonotype was found many times. The chain carries TRBV7-9 and TRBJ2-1, with D unresolved. The CDR3 covers 16 residues. The germline gives CDR1 SEHNR, CDR2 FQNEAQ (reference sequence). V lost 5 bases and J lost 8, with 22 bases in between. The CDR3 here is CASSPGRALKIDEQFF. The CDR3 DNA reads TGTGCCAGCAGCCCCGGAAGAGCTCTAAAGATCGATGAGCAGTTCTTC. Full variable domain (rest looked up from reference TRBV7-9 and TRBJ2-1): DTGVSQNPRHKITKRGQNVTFRCDPISEHNRLYWYRQTLGQGPEFLTYFQNEAQLEKSRLLSDRFSAERPKGSFSTLEIQRTEQGDSAMYLCASSPGRALKIDEQFFGPGTRLTVL.